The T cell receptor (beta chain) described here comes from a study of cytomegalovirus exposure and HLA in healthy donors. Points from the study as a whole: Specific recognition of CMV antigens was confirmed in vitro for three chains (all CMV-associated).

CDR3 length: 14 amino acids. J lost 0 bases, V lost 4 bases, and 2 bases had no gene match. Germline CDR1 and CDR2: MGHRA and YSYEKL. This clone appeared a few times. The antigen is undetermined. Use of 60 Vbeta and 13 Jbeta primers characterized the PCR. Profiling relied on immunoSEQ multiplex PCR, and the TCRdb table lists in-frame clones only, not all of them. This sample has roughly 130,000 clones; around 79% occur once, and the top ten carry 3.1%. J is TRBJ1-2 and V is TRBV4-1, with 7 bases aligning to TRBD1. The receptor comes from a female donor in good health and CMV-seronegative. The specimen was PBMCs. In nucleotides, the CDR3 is TGCGCCAGCAGCCTCGACAGGGCTAACTATGGCTACACCTTC. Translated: CASSLDRANYGYTF.